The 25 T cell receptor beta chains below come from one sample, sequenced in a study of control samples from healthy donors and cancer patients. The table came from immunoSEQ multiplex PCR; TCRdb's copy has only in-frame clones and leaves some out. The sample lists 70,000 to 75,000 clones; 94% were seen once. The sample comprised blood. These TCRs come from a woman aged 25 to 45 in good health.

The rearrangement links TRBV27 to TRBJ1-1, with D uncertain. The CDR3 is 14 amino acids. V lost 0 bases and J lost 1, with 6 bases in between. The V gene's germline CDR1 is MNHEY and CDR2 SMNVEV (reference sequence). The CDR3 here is CASSLSVANTEAFF. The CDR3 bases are TGTGCCAGCAGTTTATCGGTCGCGAACACTGAAGCTTTCTTT.

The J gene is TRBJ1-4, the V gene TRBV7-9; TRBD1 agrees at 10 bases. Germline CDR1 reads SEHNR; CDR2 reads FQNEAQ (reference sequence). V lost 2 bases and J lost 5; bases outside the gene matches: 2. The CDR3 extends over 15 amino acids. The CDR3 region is CASSLRTGGNEKLFF. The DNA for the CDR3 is TGTGCCAGCAGCTTACGGACAGGGGGAAATGAAAAACTGTTTTTT. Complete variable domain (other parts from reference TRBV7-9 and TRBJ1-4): DTGVSQNPRHKITKRGQNVTFRCDPISEHNRLYWYRQTLGQGPEFLTYFQNEAQLEKSRLLSDRFSAERPKGSFSTLEIQRTEQGDSAMYLCASSLRTGGNEKLFFGSGTQLSVL.

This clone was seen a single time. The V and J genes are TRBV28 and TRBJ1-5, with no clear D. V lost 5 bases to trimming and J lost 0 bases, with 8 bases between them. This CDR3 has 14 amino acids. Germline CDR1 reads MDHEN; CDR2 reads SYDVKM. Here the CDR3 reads CASSRLYSNQPQHF. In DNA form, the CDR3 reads TGTGCCAGCAGTCGCCTTTATAGCAATCAGCCCCAGCATTTT.

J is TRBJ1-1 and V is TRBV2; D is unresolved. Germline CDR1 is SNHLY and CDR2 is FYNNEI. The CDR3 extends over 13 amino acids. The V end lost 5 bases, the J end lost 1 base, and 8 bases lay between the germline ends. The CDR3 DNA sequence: TGTGCCAGCAGTTCCGACGGGAACACTGAAGCTTTCTTT. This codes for CASSSDGNTEAFF.

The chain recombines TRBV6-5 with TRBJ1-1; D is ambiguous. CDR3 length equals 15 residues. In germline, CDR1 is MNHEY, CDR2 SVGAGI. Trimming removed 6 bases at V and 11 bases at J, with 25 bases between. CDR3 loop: CASSPEPPGKTGAFF. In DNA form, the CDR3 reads TGTGCCAGCAGCCCCGAACCACCGGGGAAAACCGGGGCTTTCTTT.

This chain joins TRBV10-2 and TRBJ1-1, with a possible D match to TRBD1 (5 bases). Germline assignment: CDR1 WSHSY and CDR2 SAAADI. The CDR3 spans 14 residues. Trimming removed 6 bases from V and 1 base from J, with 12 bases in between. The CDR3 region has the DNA TGCGCCAGCAGCCTACAGGTATCGAACACTGAAGCTTTCTTT. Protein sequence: CASSLQVSNTEAFF.

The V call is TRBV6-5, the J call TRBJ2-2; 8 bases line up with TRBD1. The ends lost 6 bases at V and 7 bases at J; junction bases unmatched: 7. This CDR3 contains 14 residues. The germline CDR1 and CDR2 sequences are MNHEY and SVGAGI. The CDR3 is CASRRSGGNGELFF. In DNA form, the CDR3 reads TGTGCCAGCAGAAGGTCAGGGGGCAACGGGGAGCTGTTTTTT.

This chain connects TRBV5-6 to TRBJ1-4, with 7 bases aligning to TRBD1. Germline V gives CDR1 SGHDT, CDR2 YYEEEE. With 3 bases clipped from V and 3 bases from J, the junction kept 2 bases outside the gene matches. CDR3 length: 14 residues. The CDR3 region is CASSWGQSNEKLFF. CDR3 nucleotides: TGTGCCAGCAGCTGGGGACAGTCTAATGAAAAACTGTTTTTT.

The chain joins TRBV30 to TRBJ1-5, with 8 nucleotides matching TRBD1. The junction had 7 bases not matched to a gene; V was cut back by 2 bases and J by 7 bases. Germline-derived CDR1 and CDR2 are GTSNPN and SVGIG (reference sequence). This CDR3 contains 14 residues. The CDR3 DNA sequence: TGTGCCTGGAGTAACGCAGGGGGCCAACAGCCCCAGCATTTT. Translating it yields CAWSNAGGQQPQHF. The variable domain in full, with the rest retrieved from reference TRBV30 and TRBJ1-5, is SQTIHQWPATLVQPVGSPLSLECTVEGTSNPNLYWYRQAAGRGLQLLFYSVGIGQISSEVPQNLSASRPQDRQFILSSKKLLLSDSGFYLCAWSNAGGQQPQHFGDGTRLSIL.

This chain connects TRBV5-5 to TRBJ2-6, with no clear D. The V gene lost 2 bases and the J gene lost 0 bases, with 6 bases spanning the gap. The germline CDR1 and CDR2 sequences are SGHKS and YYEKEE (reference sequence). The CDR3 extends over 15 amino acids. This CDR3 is CASSLRSSGANVLTF. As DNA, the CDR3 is TGTGCCAGCAGCTTAAGGAGCTCTGGGGCCAACGTCCTGACTTTC.

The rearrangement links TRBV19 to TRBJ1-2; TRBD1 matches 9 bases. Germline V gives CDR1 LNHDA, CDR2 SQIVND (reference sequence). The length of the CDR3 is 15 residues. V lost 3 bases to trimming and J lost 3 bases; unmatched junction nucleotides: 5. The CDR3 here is CASSIGTGTDYGYTF. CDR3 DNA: TGTGCCAGTAGTATTGGGACAGGGACCGACTATGGCTACACCTTC. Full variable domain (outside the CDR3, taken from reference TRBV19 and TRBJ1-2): DGGITQSPKYLFRKEGQNVTLSCEQNLNHDAMYWYRQDPGQGLRLIYYSQIVNDFQKGDIAEGYSVSREKKESFPLTVTSAQKNPTAFYLCASSIGTGTDYGYTFGSGTRLTVV.

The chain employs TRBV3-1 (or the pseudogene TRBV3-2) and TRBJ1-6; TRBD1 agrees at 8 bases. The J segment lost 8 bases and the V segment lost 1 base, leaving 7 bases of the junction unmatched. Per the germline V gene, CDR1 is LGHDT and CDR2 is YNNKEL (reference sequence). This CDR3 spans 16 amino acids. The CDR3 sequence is CASSQADRGWDSPLHF. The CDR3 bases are TGTGCCAGCAGCCAAGCTGACAGGGGTTGGGATTCACCCCTCCACTTT.

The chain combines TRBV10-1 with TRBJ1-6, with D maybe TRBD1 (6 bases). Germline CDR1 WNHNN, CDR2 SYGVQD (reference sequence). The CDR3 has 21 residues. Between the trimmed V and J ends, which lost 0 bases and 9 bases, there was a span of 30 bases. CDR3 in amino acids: CASSESKSRIGRGVMGSPLHF. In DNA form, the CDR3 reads TGCGCCAGCAGTGAGTCCAAGAGTCGTATAGGGAGGGGGGTAATGGGTTCACCCCTCCACTTT.

CDR3 sequence reads: CASSLSGSNQPQHF. Here the CDR3 DNA reads TGTGCCAGCAGTTTATCGGGGTCCAATCAGCCCCAGCATTTT. This sequence joins TRBV27 and TRBJ1-5; D call uncertain. Trimming shortened V by 0 bases and J by 3 bases, and 6 bases separated the two germline ends. The CDR3 is 14 residues long. Germline assignment: CDR1 MNHEY and CDR2 SMNVEV (reference sequence).

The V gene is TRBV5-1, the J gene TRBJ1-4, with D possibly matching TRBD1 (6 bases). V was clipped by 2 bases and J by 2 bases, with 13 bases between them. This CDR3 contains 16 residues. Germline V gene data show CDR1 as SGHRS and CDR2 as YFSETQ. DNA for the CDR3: TGCGCCAGCAGCTTTCAGGGGATAAGGACTAATGAAAAACTGTTTTTT. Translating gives CASSFQGIRTNEKLFF.

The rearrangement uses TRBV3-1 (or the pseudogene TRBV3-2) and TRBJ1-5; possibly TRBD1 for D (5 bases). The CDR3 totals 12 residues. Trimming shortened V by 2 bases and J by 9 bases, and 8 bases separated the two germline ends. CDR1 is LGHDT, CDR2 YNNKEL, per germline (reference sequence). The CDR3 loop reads CASSQSGRPQHF. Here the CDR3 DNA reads TGTGCCAGCAGCCAATCGGGGCGGCCCCAGCATTTT.

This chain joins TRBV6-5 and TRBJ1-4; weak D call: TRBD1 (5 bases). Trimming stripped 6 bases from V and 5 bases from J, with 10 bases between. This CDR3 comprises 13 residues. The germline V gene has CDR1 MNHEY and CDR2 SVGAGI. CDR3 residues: CASSGAANEKLFF. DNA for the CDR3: TGTGCCAGCAGCGGGGCCGCGAATGAAAAACTGTTTTTT.

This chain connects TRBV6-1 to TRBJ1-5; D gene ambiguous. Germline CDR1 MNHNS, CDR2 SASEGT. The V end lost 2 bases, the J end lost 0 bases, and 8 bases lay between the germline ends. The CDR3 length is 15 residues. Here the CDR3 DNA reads TGTGCCAGCAGTGAAACAAACGATAGCAATCAGCCCCAGCATTTT. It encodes CASSETNDSNQPQHF.

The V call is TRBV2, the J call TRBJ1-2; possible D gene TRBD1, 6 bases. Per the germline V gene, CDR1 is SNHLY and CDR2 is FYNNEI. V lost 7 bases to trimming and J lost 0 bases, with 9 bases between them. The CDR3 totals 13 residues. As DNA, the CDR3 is TGTGCCAGCAACACAGGGACTAACTATGGCTACACCTTC. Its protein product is CASNTGTNYGYTF.

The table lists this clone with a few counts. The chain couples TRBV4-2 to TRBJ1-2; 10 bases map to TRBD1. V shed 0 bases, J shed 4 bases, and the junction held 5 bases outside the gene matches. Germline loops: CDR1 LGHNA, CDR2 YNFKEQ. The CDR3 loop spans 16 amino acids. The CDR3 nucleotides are TGTGCCAGCAGCCAAGAGGGAGACAGGGGGCTCTATGGCTACACCTTC. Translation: CASSQEGDRGLYGYTF.

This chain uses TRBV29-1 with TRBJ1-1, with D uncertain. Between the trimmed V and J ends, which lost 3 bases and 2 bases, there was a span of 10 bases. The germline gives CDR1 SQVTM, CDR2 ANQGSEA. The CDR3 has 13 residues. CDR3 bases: TGCAGCGTTGAGGGTGCCCCTAACACTGAAGCTTTCTTT. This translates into CSVEGAPNTEAFF.

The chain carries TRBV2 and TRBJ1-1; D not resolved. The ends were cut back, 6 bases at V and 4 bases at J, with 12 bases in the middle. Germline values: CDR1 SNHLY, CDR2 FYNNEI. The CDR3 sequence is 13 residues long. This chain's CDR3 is CASRIWEGTEAFF. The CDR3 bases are TGTGCCAGCAGAATCTGGGAGGGCACTGAAGCTTTCTTT.

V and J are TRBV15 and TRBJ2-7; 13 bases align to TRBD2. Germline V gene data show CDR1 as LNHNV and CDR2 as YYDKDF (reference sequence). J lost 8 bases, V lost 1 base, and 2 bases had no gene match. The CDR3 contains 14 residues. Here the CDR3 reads CATSRATSGGQQYF. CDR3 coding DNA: TGTGCCACCAGCAGAGCGACTAGCGGGGGGCAGCAGTACTTC.

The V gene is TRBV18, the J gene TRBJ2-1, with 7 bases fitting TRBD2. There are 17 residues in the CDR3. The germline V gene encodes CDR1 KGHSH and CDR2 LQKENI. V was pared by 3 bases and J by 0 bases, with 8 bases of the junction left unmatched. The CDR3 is CASSPSAIAGSYNEQFF. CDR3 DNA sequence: TGTGCCAGCTCACCCTCCGCGATAGCGGGCTCCTACAATGAGCAGTTCTTC.

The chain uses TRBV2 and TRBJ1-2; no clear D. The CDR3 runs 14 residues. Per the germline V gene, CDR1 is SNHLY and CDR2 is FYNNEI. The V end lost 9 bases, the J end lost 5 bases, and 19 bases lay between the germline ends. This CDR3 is CASLPSEARYGYTF. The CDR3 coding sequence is TGTGCCAGTTTACCTTCAGAAGCCCGATATGGCTACACCTTC.